The 29 T cell receptor beta chains in this list originate from one sample, sequenced in a study of read filtering for tumor transcriptome and immune sequencing. This library used about 400 ng RNA and molecular barcoded adaptors spanning alpha/delta and beta/gamma chains. TCRdb reanalysed the reads using MiXCR and keeps one entry per CDR3 protein. Here the sample spans tens of thousands of distinct CDR3 sequences, around 21% being singletons. Material: a population of CD138-negative cells sorted from bone marrow. These receptor sequences come from a donor over 35 with multiple myeloma.

To note about this clonotype: It may be a read error: a sequence one base away is much more abundant. V is TRBV5-1 and J is TRBJ2-7; TRBD2 matches at 8 bases. The V gene's germline CDR1 is SGHRS and CDR2 YFSETQ. This CDR3 has 15 residues. The CDR3 DNA sequence: TGCGCCAGCAGCTGGGGAAGCGGGGGATCCTACGAGCAGTCCTTC. The encoded protein is CASSWGSGGSYEQSF.

This clonotype was seen many times. CDR3 region: CSASSRNSNQPQHF. CDR3 DNA sequence: TGCAGTGCGTCCTCAAGAAATAGCAATCAGCCCCAGCATTTT. The rearrangement joins TRBV20-1 to TRBJ1-5; no reliable D call. The CDR3 has 14 residues. The V and J ends lost 6 bases and 0 bases respectively, with 12 bases between them. The germline gives CDR1 DFQATT, CDR2 SNEGSKA (reference sequence).

Only a few counts were recorded for this clonotype. The J gene is TRBJ1-6, the V gene TRBV7-3; D may be TRBD1 (6 bases). The V gene's germline CDR1 is SGHTA and CDR2 FQGTGA. The CDR3 runs 14 residues. V was clipped by 2 bases and J by 9 bases, with 11 bases between them. This CDR3 reads CASSLVGAGSPLHF. CDR3 coding DNA: TGTGCCAGCAGCTTAGTGGGGGCTGGTTCACCCCTCCACTTT.

This clonotype was counted many times. CDR3 protein: CSVEATWGQGTDTQYF. CDR3 nucleotides: TGCAGCGTTGAAGCCACGTGGGGGCAAGGCACAGATACGCAGTATTTT. The chain couples TRBV29-1 to TRBJ2-3; maybe TRBD1 (6 bases). The V gene lost 1 base and the J gene lost 1 base, with 15 bases spanning the gap. The CDR3 contains 16 residues. Germline CDR1 is SQVTM and CDR2 is ANQGSEA.

This clonotype appeared many times. The genes are TRBV7-9 and TRBJ1-1, with D hard to call. Trimming took off 1 base at V and 4 bases at J, with 7 bases between the two ends. There are 13 residues in the CDR3. Germline loops: CDR1 SEHNR, CDR2 FQNEAQ (reference sequence). CDR3 amino acids: CASSLDPGTEAFF. Written as DNA, the CDR3 is TGTGCCAGCAGCTTAGACCCAGGCACTGAAGCTTTCTTT.

This clonotype was observed many times. The V call is TRBV10-3, the J call TRBJ2-3; 12 nucleotides agree with TRBD1. Germline trimming cut 7 bases from V and 4 bases from J; bases unmatched to any gene: 6. The CDR3 loop spans 15 amino acids. Germline V gene sequence: CDR1 ENHRY, CDR2 SYGVKD. As DNA, the CDR3 is TGTGCCATCAATCCGGGACAGGGGGCCGCAGATACGCAGTATTTT. Residues: CAINPGQGAADTQYF.

This clonotype appeared a few times. The chain carries TRBV28 and TRBJ1-2; TRBD1 matches at 7 bases. The germline CDR1 and CDR2 sequences are MDHEN and SYDVKM. CDR3 size: 18 residues. The V and J ends lost 5 bases and 6 bases, in that order; junction bases with no gene match: 21. The CDR3 DNA is TGTGCCAGCAGTCCCCCAGCAGCTACAGGGGAAAGGAGAAATGGCTACACCTTC. Its protein product is CASSPPAATGERRNGYTF.

Concerning this clonotype: The DNA is omitted, as the CDR3 cannot be located on it reliably, and the CDR3 follows TCRdb's listing. The chain has TRBV5-1 and TRBJ2-7. Germline CDR1 reads SGHRS; CDR2 reads YFSETQ. Ends included, the CDR3 has 14 residues. The CDR3 protein is CASSFGSGRDEQYF.

This clonotype showed up many times. The CDR3 nucleotides read TGTGCCAGCAGTCTTTCGGCCGGGGGTCGGTATGCTTTCTTT. This encodes CASSLSAGGRYAFF. V usage is TRBV28 and J usage is TRBJ1-1, with D possibly matching TRBD1 (5 bases). The CDR3 is 14 residues long. Germline CDR1 reads MDHEN; CDR2 reads SYDVKM. V shed 5 bases and J shed 11 bases, with 21 bases lying between them.

Ten or more counts support this clonotype. The rearrangement uses TRBV7-8 and TRBJ2-5; TRBD1 matches 7 bases. CDR1 SGHVS and CDR2 FQNEAQ come from the germline V gene. The CDR3 loop spans 15 amino acids. Germline trimming cut 7 bases from V and 0 bases from J; bases unmatched to any gene: 8. The CDR3 here is CASKMGTAYQETQYF. Here the CDR3 DNA reads TGTGCCAGCAAAATGGGGACAGCCTACCAAGAGACCCAGTACTTC.

With regard to this clonotype: With a much larger clone just one base away, this may be a read error. This chain joins TRBV11-2 and TRBJ2-7, with 7 bases identical to TRBD2. This CDR3 is built from 14 residues. Germline V CDR1 and CDR2: SGHAT, FQNNGV. CDR3 coding DNA: TGTGCCAGCAGGGCCCCCGTAGCGGGCTACGAGCATTACTTC. Protein sequence: CASRAPVAGYEHYF.

In this sample, this clonotype turned up many times. The chain carries TRBV14 and TRBJ1-1, with TRBD1 identical over 7 bases. CDR1 is SGHDN and CDR2 is FVKESK in the germline V gene. The CDR3 covers 14 residues. V was clipped by 4 bases and J by 7 bases; unmatched bases: 9. DNA of the CDR3: TGTGCCAGCAGCCTTGTCAGGGGGGAGGTTGAAGCTTTCTTT. Encoded protein: CASSLVRGEVEAFF. The complete variable domain, with remaining parts taken from reference TRBV14 and TRBJ1-1, reads EAGVTQFPSHSVIEKGQTVTLRCDPISGHDNLYWYRRVMGKEIKFLLHFVKESKQDESGMPNNRFLAERTGGTYSTLKVQPAELEDSGVYFCASSLVRGEVEAFFGQGTRLTVV.

This clonotype occurred many times. This chain joins TRBV6-2 or TRBV6-3 and TRBJ1-5; 8 bases agree with TRBD1. V lost 6 bases, J lost 3 bases, and 7 bases stayed unmatched. This CDR3 contains 15 residues. Germline V CDR1 and CDR2: MNHEY, SVGEGT. Here the CDR3 DNA reads TGTGCCAGCAGGTCCGGGACAGGACCCAATCAGCCCCAGCATTTT. Protein product: CASRSGTGPNQPQHF.

As to this clonotype: A much larger clone sits a single nucleotide away, making a read error possible. The V gene is TRBV7-8, the J gene TRBJ2-1, with 12 nucleotides matching TRBD2. The V gene's germline CDR1 is SGHVS and CDR2 FQNEAQ. The CDR3 sequence is 15 residues long. The DNA for the CDR3 is TGTGCCAGCAGCTGGACTAGCGGGGACTTTGGTGAGCAGTCCTTC. This gives the protein CASSWTSGDFGEQSF.

This clonotype was counted many times. This rearrangement joins TRBV6-1 to TRBJ2-7; 8 positions agree with TRBD1. The V and J ends lost 1 base and 3 bases, in that order; junction bases with no gene match: 5. In germline, CDR1 is MNHNS, CDR2 SASEGT. The CDR3 loop spans 15 amino acids. CDR3 loop: CASSEDDRGHYEQYF. The CDR3, as DNA: TGTGCCAGCAGTGAAGATGACAGGGGTCACTACGAGCAGTACTTC.

This clonotype was counted at least ten times. The chain couples TRBV5-1 to TRBJ2-2; no firm D call. From germline, CDR1 is SGHRS and CDR2 YFSETQ. This CDR3 comprises 14 residues. Trimming left V 6 bases short and J 7 bases short, with 16 bases between. This CDR3 reads CASTQTVFVGELFF. CDR3 DNA: TGCGCCAGCACCCAAACCGTCTTCGTCGGGGAGCTGTTTTTT.

This clonotype was recorded many times. The V call is TRBV5-1, the J call TRBJ2-7; D unclear. This CDR3 has 13 amino acids. Trimming stripped 0 bases from V and 3 bases from J, with 7 bases between. The germline V gene has CDR1 SGHRS and CDR2 YFSETQ. The CDR3, as DNA: TGCGCCAGCAGCTTGGCCGTCGGCTACGAGCAGTACTTC. It encodes CASSLAVGYEQYF.

This clonotype was detected ten times or more. The chain carries TRBV5-1 and TRBJ2-5; 7 positions agree with TRBD1. Germline loops: CDR1 SGHRS, CDR2 YFSETQ. J was trimmed by 4 bases and V by 4 bases; bases with no gene match: 4. The CDR3 length is 13 residues. The CDR3 is CASSLQGTETQYF. The CDR3 nucleotides read TGCGCCAGCAGCCTACAGGGGACAGAGACCCAGTACTTC.

This clonotype was detected only once. The V call is TRBV20-1, the J call TRBJ2-2; 8 nucleotides match TRBD1. Germline V gene data show CDR1 as DFQATT and CDR2 as SNEGSKA (reference sequence). With V trimmed by 8 bases and J by 2 bases, 7 bases remained unmatched. The CDR3 is made up of 14 amino acids. As DNA, the CDR3 is TGCAGTTCTCACGGACAGGGAAACACCGGGGAGCTGTTTTTT. This encodes CSSHGQGNTGELFF.

This clonotype was seen ten or more times. The chain employs TRBV20-1 and TRBJ2-7, with 7 positions matching TRBD2. Germline assignment: CDR1 DFQATT and CDR2 SNEGSKA (reference sequence). Germline trimming cut 6 bases from V and 2 bases from J; bases unmatched to any gene: 10. The CDR3 is made up of 14 amino acids. The CDR3 spells CSAPMGGEPYEQYF. CDR3 DNA sequence: TGCAGTGCCCCCATGGGGGGGGAGCCCTACGAGCAGTACTTC.

Worth noting for this clonotype: A far larger clone is off by one base, so a read error is likely. V usage is TRBV29-1 and J usage is TRBJ1-4; no clear D gene. CDR3 size: 14 residues. Germline V gene lookup returns CDR1 SQVTM and CDR2 ANQGSEA. This CDR3 reads CSVETRRSSDTRYF. The CDR3 DNA is TGCAGCGTGGAGACTAGAAGGAGCAGTGATACGCGGTATTTT.

This clonotype was observed many times. V is TRBV14 and J is TRBJ1-2; a weak D match, TRBD1 (6 bases). CDR1 is SGHDN and CDR2 is FVKESK in the germline V gene. The V and J ends lost 6 bases and 7 bases respectively, with 15 bases between them. The CDR3 loop spans 13 amino acids. DNA for the CDR3: TGTGCCAGCAGTAAAGCGGGGGCCCGTGGCTACACCTTC. Protein product: CASSKAGARGYTF.

This clonotype was observed a few times. This chain connects TRBV5-8 to TRBJ2-3; TRBD2 agrees at 14 bases. Germline loops: CDR1 SGHTS, CDR2 YDEGEE. The CDR3 has 16 amino acids. V trimming: 7 bases; J trimming: 3 bases; junction bases outside the gene matches: 7. The CDR3: CASGETSGRGTDTQYF. The CDR3 DNA is TGTGCCAGCGGGGAGACTAGCGGGAGGGGAACAGATACGCAGTATTTT.

This clonotype was observed many times. The rearrangement uses TRBV27 and TRBJ1-2; D gene unclear. The CDR3 loop spans 14 amino acids. Germline CDR1 MNHEY, CDR2 SMNVEV (reference sequence). Trimming removed 8 bases from V and 4 bases from J, with 17 bases in between. CDR3 residues: CASSADGWAYGYTF. Here the CDR3 DNA reads TGTGCCAGCTCCGCGGATGGATGGGCCTATGGCTACACCTTC.

At least ten counts were recorded for this clonotype. The V call is TRBV28, the J call TRBJ1-2, with TRBD1 as a possible D gene (6 bases). The CDR3 covers 11 residues. V was clipped by 8 bases and J by 8 bases, with 12 bases between them. Germline V gene lookup returns CDR1 MDHEN and CDR2 SYDVKM. CDR3 loop: CASQGNFGYTF. Here the CDR3 DNA reads TGTGCCAGCCAGGGGAATTTCGGCTACACCTTC.

As concerns this clonotype: A far bigger clonotype differs at one base, so this is likely a read error. The chain recombines TRBV6-5 with TRBJ2-1; 8 bases are a match to TRBD1. Germline V gene data show CDR1 as MNHEY and CDR2 as SVGAGI. The length of the CDR3 is 11 residues. CDR3 sequence reads: CAGQGHNVQFF. The CDR3 coding sequence is TGTGCCGGACAGGGACACAATGTGCAGTTCTTC.

This clonotype was counted between two and nine times. The chain uses TRBV6-6 and TRBJ1-4, with a tentative D call TRBD1 (6 bases). CDR3 size: 15 residues. V was cut by 4 bases and J by 8 bases, with 17 bases left in between. The germline CDR1 and CDR2 sequences are MNHNY and SVGAGI (reference sequence). The CDR3 DNA reads as TGTGCCAGCAGTTCCGTCAGGGGCGGTCAGGAAAAACTGTTTTTT. Amino acids: CASSSVRGGQEKLFF.

This clonotype was seen only a few times. The rearrangement uses TRBV7-2 and TRBJ2-3; 9 positions match TRBD2. The V gene end was trimmed by 6 bases and the J gene end by 6 bases; junction bases not matched to a gene: 10. Germline values: CDR1 SGHTA, CDR2 FQGNSA. This CDR3 is 15 amino acids long. The CDR3 DNA sequence: TGTGCCAGCAGGCGGGAGGTTAGCGGGAGCGATACGCAGTATTTT. Its translation is CASRREVSGSDTQYF.

On this clonotype itself: This may arise from a read error, as a much more abundant clone is one base away. The rearrangement links TRBV9 to TRBJ2-5; the D call may be TRBD1 or TRBD2 (5 bases each). CDR1 is SGDLS and CDR2 is YYNGEE in the germline V gene. The CDR3 extends over 15 amino acids. V was pared by 5 bases and J by 3 bases, with 17 bases between. The CDR3 reads CASSFGTGIKETQYF. For the CDR3, the DNA is TGTGCCAGCAGTTTCGGGACGGGGATCAAAGAGACCCAGTACTTC.